This T cell receptor (beta chain) was identified during a study of identical twins. General observations from the study: Beta out-of-frame sequences displayed a weaker excess of sharing between twins.

This clonotype came up a few times. Its antigen is unidentified. A universal primer site came from template switching; cDNA carried unique molecular identifiers. TCRdb processed the 5' RACE reads anew with MiXCR; each CDR3 protein has one entry. This sample carries approximately 630,000 distinct CDR3 sequences, roughly 7.2% of them seen once, and the ten largest clones take approximately 1.5%. These sequences were also reported in another study, on yellow fever vaccine responses in identical twins.

Sample: PBMCs. The receptor was isolated from a woman under 30 in good health.

The CDR3 DNA follows: TGCAGTGCCCGGACCGGCCAGCACAATTCACCCCTCCACTTT. It is translated as CSARTGQHNSPLHF. This chain links TRBV20-1 with TRBJ1-6; no clear D gene. This CDR3 region has 14 residues. Germline V gene lookup returns CDR1 DFQATT and CDR2 SNEGSKA (reference sequence). V was pared by 6 bases and J by 7 bases, with 16 bases between.